These T cell receptor beta chains were read from a single sample in a study of molecular identifiers for immune sequencing clone quantification. TCRdb independently ran MiXCR on the PCR reads; one entry per CDR3 protein. The sample lists some 100,000 distinct CDR3 sequences; 36% were seen once. The sequenced material came from naive CD8+ T cells from blood, with Jurkat cell RNA spiked in. These receptors were taken from a human donor in good health. Some libraries in this study had Jurkat cell RNA spiked in. CDR3s include the opening cysteine and the closing phenylalanine or tryptophan. Fields, in order: V gene, J gene, D gene, clone size, CDR3 protein, CDR3 DNA. A D gene is named only where the DNA matches it firmly. For some rows the clone size is stated as once, few or many, or as a class when expanded; others skip it.

v_gene: TRBV12-3/TRBV12-4; j_gene: TRBJ1-6; d_gene: -; abundance: many; CDR3aa: CASSTPGDHNSPLHF; CDR3nt: TGTGCCAGCAGTACCCCCGGGGACCATAATTCACCCCTCCACTTT
v_gene: TRBV2; j_gene: TRBJ2-3; d_gene: -; abundance: -; CDR3aa: CASSGYTQYF; CDR3nt: TGTGCCAGCAGCGGTTATACGCAGTATTTT
v_gene: TRBV7-9; j_gene: TRBJ2-2; d_gene: TRBD2; abundance: -; CDR3aa: CASSSRLAGKPMNTGELFF; CDR3nt: TGTGCCAGCAGCTCCCGACTAGCGGGCAAGCCCATGAACACCGGGGAGCTGTTTTTT
v_gene: TRBV12-3/TRBV12-4; j_gene: TRBJ2-5; d_gene: -; abundance: -; CDR3aa: CASSLPGFGETQYF; CDR3nt: TGTGCCAGCAGTTTACCGGGGTTTGGGGAGACCCAGTACTTC
v_gene: TRBV11-2; j_gene: TRBJ2-4; d_gene: -; abundance: -; CDR3aa: CASSLDARTVAKNIQYF; CDR3nt: TGTGCCAGCAGCTTAGATGCGAGGACAGTAGCCAAAAACATTCAGTACTTC
v_gene: TRBV5-6; j_gene: TRBJ2-1; d_gene: TRBD2; abundance: few; CDR3aa: CASSLGGLAAEQFF; CDR3nt: TGTGCCAGCAGCTTGGGGGGACTAGCCGCTGAGCAGTTCTTC
v_gene: TRBV28; j_gene: TRBJ2-3; d_gene: -; abundance: many; CDR3aa: CASNSLDTQYF; CDR3nt: TGTGCCAGCAACTCTTTGGATACGCAGTATTTT
v_gene: TRBV4-2; j_gene: TRBJ2-1; d_gene: -; abundance: -; CDR3aa: CASSHTRANEQFF; CDR3nt: TGTGCCAGCAGCCACACCCGGGCCAATGAGCAGTTCTTC
v_gene: TRBV28; j_gene: TRBJ1-1; d_gene: -; abundance: -; CDR3aa: CASSPDPQVNTEAFF; CDR3nt: TGTGCCAGCAGTCCAGACCCCCAGGTTAACACTGAAGCTTTCTTT
v_gene: TRBV14; j_gene: TRBJ1-5; d_gene: -; abundance: -; CDR3aa: CASSQVREVQPQHF; CDR3nt: TGTGCCAGCAGCCAAGTTAGGGAAGTTCAGCCCCAGCATTTT
v_gene: TRBV7-2; j_gene: TRBJ2-7; d_gene: -; abundance: few; CDR3aa: CASSSGTFLSYEQYF; CDR3nt: TGTGCCAGCAGCTCCGGGACTTTTCTCTCCTACGAGCAGTACTTC
v_gene: TRBV12-3/TRBV12-4; j_gene: TRBJ2-1; d_gene: -; abundance: -; CDR3aa: CASSPTISEQFF; CDR3nt: TGTGCCAGCAGCCCCACCATTAGTGAGCAGTTCTTC
v_gene: TRBV20-1; j_gene: TRBJ2-3; d_gene: TRBD2; abundance: few; CDR3aa: CSLTSGASTDTQYF; CDR3nt: TGCAGTCTTACTAGCGGGGCCAGCACAGATACGCAGTATTTT
v_gene: TRBV28; j_gene: TRBJ2-7; d_gene: -; abundance: -; CDR3aa: CASREQGSYEQYF; CDR3nt: TGTGCCAGCAGGGAGCAGGGGTCTTACGAGCAGTACTTC
v_gene: TRBV9; j_gene: TRBJ2-3; d_gene: -; abundance: -; CDR3aa: CASSVVTGKADTQYF; CDR3nt: TGTGCCAGCAGCGTGGTGACCGGCAAGGCAGATACGCAGTATTTT
v_gene: TRBV19; j_gene: TRBJ1-2; d_gene: -; abundance: few; CDR3aa: CASSIGNGQNYGYTF; CDR3nt: TGTGCCAGTAGTATAGGGAACGGACAGAACTATGGCTACACCTTC
v_gene: TRBV4-3; j_gene: TRBJ2-1; d_gene: -; abundance: many; CDR3aa: CASSQDAGGVSEQFF; CDR3nt: TGCGCCAGCAGCCAAGATGCCGGGGGAGTAAGTGAGCAGTTCTTC
v_gene: TRBV7-9; j_gene: TRBJ2-7; d_gene: TRBD1; abundance: few; CDR3aa: CASSPPTGGDFDEQYF; CDR3nt: TGTGCCAGCAGCCCCCCCACAGGGGGCGATTTTGACGAGCAGTACTTC
v_gene: TRBV7-9; j_gene: TRBJ2-1; d_gene: -; abundance: -; CDR3aa: CASSLATGTLTFF; CDR3nt: TGTGCCAGCAGCTTAGCCACCGGGACTCTAACGTTCTTC